Here is one TCR beta chain with its context. Its antigen is as yet unknown. This sample was included in a study of cytomegalovirus exposure and HLA in healthy donors. Use of 60 Vbeta and 13 Jbeta primers characterized the PCR. TCRdb's copy holds only in-frame clones and misses some; the assay was immunoSEQ multiplex PCR. The sample table sets out 150,000 to 200,000 clones. The germline V and J ends were trimmed by 5 bases and 2 bases, with 16 bases remaining between them. Germline values: CDR1 MNHEY, CDR2 SMNVEV (reference sequence). The CDR3 extends over 17 amino acids. Study outcomes and limitations: Under in vitro conditions, three CMV-associated chains were confirmed as specific for CMV antigens.

This TCR was sampled from a woman younger than 30 in good health and CMV-seropositive. The sequencing sample was made of PBMCs. The chain combines TRBV27 with TRBJ2-6; a weak D match, TRBD1 (6 bases). CDR3 in DNA: TGTGCCAGCAGTCTACAGGGAAGGGCCCCTGGGGCCAACGTCCTGACTTTC. Protein product: CASSLQGRAPGANVLTF. The full variable domain, with the rest looked up from reference TRBV27 and TRBJ2-6, is EAQVTQNPRYLITVTGKKLTVTCSQNMNHEYMSWYRQDPGLGLRQIYYSMNVEVTDKGDVPEGYKVSRKEKRNFPLILESPSPNQTSLYFCASSLQGRAPGANVLTFGAGSRLTVL.